This is a list of T cell receptor beta chains from one sample in a study of beta chain features in type 1 diabetes. The data were produced by immunoSEQ multiplex PCR, yet TCRdb's version contains in-frame clones alone and is incomplete. The sample records under 400,000 clones, roughly 15% being singletons. Material: central memory CD4+ T cells from blood. The receptors here all came from a man under 40 in good health. CDR3s include the opening cysteine and the closing phenylalanine or tryptophan. Fields, in order: V gene, J gene, clone size, CDR3 protein. Some rows mark clone size as missing; the rest say once, few, many or name a class of expanded clone.

v_gene: TRBV15; j_gene: TRBJ2-2; abundance: few; CDR3aa: CATSRELRELATGELFF
v_gene: TRBV18; j_gene: TRBJ2-5; abundance: -; CDR3aa: CASSREKRETQYF
v_gene: TRBV10-2; j_gene: TRBJ2-1; abundance: -; CDR3aa: CASRASGRASVLFFDEQFF
v_gene: TRBV6-6; j_gene: TRBJ2-4; abundance: -; CDR3aa: CASSLREGQYF
v_gene: TRBV5-6; j_gene: TRBJ1-5; abundance: -; CDR3aa: CASSSIRAPYSNQPQHF
v_gene: TRBV6-5; j_gene: TRBJ2-5; abundance: few; CDR3aa: CASSMTAQETQYF
v_gene: TRBV5-1; j_gene: TRBJ2-2; abundance: few; CDR3aa: CASSLALGGPSGELFF
v_gene: TRBV29-1; j_gene: TRBJ1-2; abundance: -; CDR3aa: CSVEVDGGGGYTF
v_gene: TRBV11-2; j_gene: TRBJ1-1; abundance: few; CDR3aa: CASSQDGFIMNTEAFF
v_gene: TRBV11-2; j_gene: TRBJ1-2; abundance: -; CDR3aa: CASSRRDQVYGYTF
v_gene: TRBV5-1; j_gene: TRBJ2-5; abundance: -; CDR3aa: CASSPGTGGETQYF
v_gene: TRBV9; j_gene: TRBJ2-5; abundance: few; CDR3aa: CASSVRDLETQYF
v_gene: TRBV2; j_gene: TRBJ2-3; abundance: -; CDR3aa: CASSENSSGRGGRSSDTQYF
v_gene: TRBV5-6; j_gene: TRBJ2-3; abundance: few; CDR3aa: CASVSSGRGTDTQYF
v_gene: TRBV14; j_gene: TRBJ1-1; abundance: few; CDR3aa: CASSIAMNTEAFF
v_gene: TRBV5-1; j_gene: TRBJ2-3; abundance: -; CDR3aa: CASRGVPLDTQYF
v_gene: TRBV2; j_gene: TRBJ1-2; abundance: -; CDR3aa: CASSDGAVGSMWSYTF
v_gene: TRBV6-4; j_gene: TRBJ1-2; abundance: few; CDR3aa: CASSQTRVSDGYTF
v_gene: TRBV6-1; j_gene: TRBJ2-7; abundance: -; CDR3aa: CASSVGGKYEQYF
v_gene: TRBV7-2; j_gene: TRBJ1-5; abundance: few; CDR3aa: CASSLGQGEGQPQHF
v_gene: TRBV9; j_gene: TRBJ1-2; abundance: -; CDR3aa: CASSLDRAYTF
v_gene: TRBV5-1; j_gene: TRBJ1-6; abundance: few; CDR3aa: CASSFQGRRDSPLHF
v_gene: TRBV7-2; j_gene: TRBJ2-7; abundance: few; CDR3aa: CASSPDRLPSYEQYF
v_gene: TRBV27; j_gene: TRBJ2-7; abundance: -; CDR3aa: CASSWGQGAIGEQYF
v_gene: TRBV6-6; j_gene: TRBJ2-5; abundance: few; CDR3aa: CASRLAGAQETQYF
v_gene: TRBV28; j_gene: TRBJ2-1; abundance: -; CDR3aa: CASTGLGRNEQFF
v_gene: TRBV15; j_gene: TRBJ1-5; abundance: -; CDR3aa: CATSRDHQGNQPQHF
v_gene: TRBV28; j_gene: TRBJ1-4; abundance: -; CDR3aa: CASSLGGYNEKLFF
v_gene: TRBV7-2; j_gene: TRBJ2-5; abundance: few; CDR3aa: CASSSETQYF
v_gene: TRBV5-4; j_gene: TRBJ2-5; abundance: few; CDR3aa: CASSSRGPVETQYF
v_gene: TRBV6-5; j_gene: TRBJ1-2; abundance: -; CDR3aa: CASNRAGTNYGYTF
v_gene: TRBV18; j_gene: TRBJ1-2; abundance: few; CDR3aa: CASSPGQGLGYTF
v_gene: TRBV6-6; j_gene: TRBJ2-3; abundance: few; CDR3aa: CASTQRGYTDTQYF
v_gene: TRBV10-3; j_gene: TRBJ1-2; abundance: -; CDR3aa: CAIKDGAGGGYTF
v_gene: TRBV5-6; j_gene: TRBJ2-1; abundance: -; CDR3aa: CASSWTIGTGATDEQFF
v_gene: TRBV18; j_gene: TRBJ2-1; abundance: -; CDR3aa: CASSPNQGNEQFF
v_gene: TRBV30; j_gene: TRBJ2-3; abundance: many; CDR3aa: CAWSQRVADTQYF
v_gene: TRBV5-8; j_gene: TRBJ1-1; abundance: -; CDR3aa: CASSLGFSGGLNTEAFF
v_gene: TRBV2; j_gene: TRBJ1-5; abundance: few; CDR3aa: CASSEASARVGQPQHF
v_gene: TRBV10-3; j_gene: TRBJ1-2; abundance: few; CDR3aa: CAISGGQVYGYTF
v_gene: TRBV28; j_gene: TRBJ1-3; abundance: few; CDR3aa: CASRPGGPGNTIYF
v_gene: TRBV5-1; j_gene: TRBJ1-2; abundance: few; CDR3aa: CASSLEARDYGYTF
v_gene: TRBV7-9; j_gene: TRBJ1-2; abundance: -; CDR3aa: CASGEAAIYGYTF
v_gene: TRBV7-2; j_gene: TRBJ1-1; abundance: few; CDR3aa: CASSLARGTEAFF
v_gene: TRBV5-6; j_gene: TRBJ1-2; abundance: -; CDR3aa: CASSLDGREDWHGYTF
v_gene: TRBV4-1; j_gene: TRBJ2-5; abundance: -; CDR3aa: CASSQGGGNQETQYF
v_gene: TRBV5-4; j_gene: TRBJ1-2; abundance: few; CDR3aa: CASSLVGRGDYGYTF
v_gene: TRBV27; j_gene: TRBJ2-1; abundance: -; CDR3aa: CASSGTSGGTNEQFF
v_gene: TRBV18; j_gene: TRBJ2-7; abundance: many; CDR3aa: CASSPRRQGTYEQYF
v_gene: TRBV10-2; j_gene: TRBJ1-1; abundance: -; CDR3aa: CASRDRGYTEAFF
v_gene: TRBV19; j_gene: TRBJ1-2; abundance: -; CDR3aa: CASGDRGPGGYTF
v_gene: TRBV11-2; j_gene: TRBJ2-3; abundance: few; CDR3aa: CASSLGGKTTDTQYF
v_gene: TRBV7-9; j_gene: TRBJ1-1; abundance: few; CDR3aa: CASSWGEGTEAFF
v_gene: TRBV6-6; j_gene: TRBJ2-7; abundance: few; CDR3aa: CASSTRDKGLSYEQYF
v_gene: TRBV27; j_gene: TRBJ2-7; abundance: -; CDR3aa: CASSFRQGGWYEQYF
v_gene: TRBV11-2; j_gene: TRBJ2-1; abundance: few; CDR3aa: CASSQTSGRVAEQFF
v_gene: TRBV15; j_gene: TRBJ2-5; abundance: few; CDR3aa: CATSTLGQGETQYF